This T cell receptor beta chain was observed in a study of Tregs in tolerant kidney transplant recipients. Study results and limitations: Tolerant patients' donor-specific Tregs expanded beyond overall Tregs, suggesting antigen-driven growth.

Details on this clone: Antigen unknown.

Clones were read by immunoSEQ multiplex PCR, and TCRdb kept only the in-frame ones, dropping some. The sample has roughly 64,000 clones, approximately 98% seen once. The germline V gene has CDR1 SNHLY and CDR2 FYNNEI. The V end lost 4 bases, the J end lost 3 bases, and 7 bases lay between the germline ends. The CDR3 loop spans 13 amino acids. This clonotype was obtained from a human donor who received a combined kidney and bone marrow transplant. Source: Tregs from blood, taken before the transplant. This chain uses TRBV2 with TRBJ2-1; D is uncertain. CDR3 region: CASSGLIYNEQFF. Written as DNA, the CDR3 is TGTGCCAGCAGTGGACTGATCTACAATGAGCAGTTCTTC.